These 6 T cell receptor beta chains were sequenced from one sample in a study of tumor and adjacent non-tumor tissue in lung cancer. The library came from three nested PCR rounds adapted from ARM-PCR protocols. One entry per CDR3 protein results from TCRdb running MiXCR on the multiplex PCR reads. The sample records under 150,000 distinct CDR3 sequences, over 65% being singletons. This sample's RNA came from whole unsorted tissue. The sample taken for sequencing was lung tumor tissue. The receptors come from a man aged 25 to 40 with non-small cell lung cancer.

Worth noting for this clonotype: The germline gene is not matched at one end of the junction; a read error may be the cause. The chain carries TRBV29-1 and TRBJ1-4; D is undetermined. This CDR3 has 12 amino acids. Germline CDR1 and CDR2: SQVTM and ANQGSEA. CDR3 DNA sequence: TGCAGCGTTGATGCCGGAATCGAAAAACTGTTCTTT. Translation: CSVDAGIEKLFF.

This clonotype was seen a few times. CDR3 bases: TGTGCCAGCAGTTACCTGACTAGCCGGGGCACAGATACGCAGTATTTT. This sequence encodes CASSYLTSRGTDTQYF. The chain uses TRBV6-5 and TRBJ2-3; 7 bases match TRBD2. Germline CDR1 and CDR2: MNHEY and SVGAGI. This CDR3 is built from 16 residues. With 2 bases clipped from V and 1 base from J, the junction kept 6 bases outside the gene matches.

This clonotype appeared a single time. A read error may explain this, as a much larger clone is one base away. The chain is built from TRBV5-1 and TRBJ2-7; TRBD1 or TRBD2 may be the D gene (5 bases each). Germline V gene lookup returns CDR1 SGHRS and CDR2 YFSETQ. This CDR3 comprises 12 residues. The DNA of the CDR3 is TGCGCCAGCAGTCGGGACGGGTACGATCAGTACTTC. Encoded protein: CASSRDGYDQYF.

For this clonotype: Compared with germline, one end of the junction differs, possibly owing to a read error. The gene calls are TRBV20-1 and TRBJ2-1; possible D gene TRBD2, 5 bases. Looked up from germline, CDR1 is DFQATT and CDR2 is SNEGSKA (reference sequence). The CDR3 is 14 residues long. CDR3 loop: CSARWVAGHNEQVF. Here the CDR3 DNA reads TGCAGTGCTAGATGGGTGGCGGGCCACAATGAGCAGGTCTTC.

This chain joins TRBV20-1 and TRBJ2-1; D is ambiguous. Germline V gives CDR1 DFQATT, CDR2 SNEGSKA (reference sequence). Trimming shortened V by 6 bases and J by 6 bases, and 15 bases separated the two germline ends. The CDR3 length is 13 residues. This chain's CDR3 is CSATGSSANEQFF. CDR3 in DNA: TGCAGTGCCACCGGGTCAAGTGCCAATGAGCAGTTCTTC.

With regard to this clonotype: This could be a read error, since a much larger clone is one nucleotide away. The rearrangement uses TRBV6-2 or TRBV6-3 and TRBJ1-5; D ambiguous. Trimming shortened V by 10 bases and J by 3 bases, and 16 bases separated the two germline ends. CDR3 length: 14 amino acids. Germline loops: CDR1 MNHEY, CDR2 SVGEGT. CDR3 loop: CANTKGQYNQPQHF. In DNA, the CDR3 is TGTGCCAACACCAAAGGGCAGTACAATCAGCCCCAGCATTTT.